A selection of T cell receptor beta chains follows, all from one sample in a study of blood T cell repertoires in COVID-19. TCRdb's table, derived via immunoSEQ multiplex PCR, lists solely in-frame clones and lacks some. The table shows approximately 260,000 clones, with around nine tenths occurring only once. Material: PBMCs or T cells enriched from blood (not recorded which). These receptors came from a woman aged 18-29 years who had recovered from COVID-19. Both conserved end residues are part of each CDR3. D genes are given only for firm matches. Not all rows give a size; the values are once, few, many and, for expanded clones, a class.

>NA|TRBV14|NA|TRBJ1-4
TGTGCCAGCAGCCAGGAAAGGGACTTTACTAATGAAAAACTGTTTTTT
CASSQERDFTNEKLFF
>NA|TRBV19|NA|TRBJ1-2
TGTGCCAGTAGTACGCGCCGAGGACCTCAGGGCTATGGCTACACCTTC
CASSTRRGPQGYGYTF
>TRBD2|TRBV18|NA|TRBJ2-7
TGTGCCAGCTCACCCCGGGGGGACGAGCAGTACTTC
CASSPRGDEQYF
>TRBD2|TRBV10-3|NA|TRBJ2-1
TGTGCCATCAGGGACCTAGCGGTGGATAGTGAGCAGTTCTTC
CAIRDLAVDSEQFF
>TRBD1|TRBV27|NA|TRBJ1-1
TGTGCCAGCAGTTTTGACAGGGGGCGATGGAGCACTGAAGCTTTCTTT
CASSFDRGRWSTEAFF
>TRBD1|TRBV19|many|TRBJ1-5
TGTGCCAGTAGTATCCAGGGGGATAGCAATCAGCCCCAGCATTTT
CASSIQGDSNQPQHF
>TRBD2|TRBV6-2/TRBV6-3|NA|TRBJ2-2
TGTGCCAGCAGTTACGGGACTAGCGGCACAAACACCGGGGAGCTGTTTTTT
CASSYGTSGTNTGELFF
>TRBD2|TRBV10-3|NA|TRBJ2-1
TGTGCCATCAGTGAGTCTCTTGGTAGCGGGATAAGTTCCAATGAGCAGTTCTTC
CAISESLGSGISSNEQFF
>TRBD1|TRBV5-8|NA|TRBJ2-1
TGTGCCAGCAGACAGGGGAATGAGCAGTTCTTC
CASRQGNEQFF
>NA|TRBV5-5|NA|TRBJ1-2
TGTGCCAGCAGCTTGGGCACGGTTAACTATGGCTACACCTTC
CASSLGTVNYGYTF
>TRBD2|TRBV12-3/TRBV12-4|NA|TRBJ2-3
TGTGCCAGCAGCCCTAGCGGGGGAGATACGCAGTATTTT
CASSPSGGDTQYF
>NA|TRBV6-5|NA|TRBJ1-5
TGTGCCAGCAGTCCCTGGGCGGAGGATAATCAGCCCCAGCATTTT
CASSPWAEDNQPQHF
>NA|TRBV29-1|once|TRBJ1-2
TGCAGCGTTTTAAACCGACAGTATGGCTACACCTTC
CSVLNRQYGYTF
>TRBD1|TRBV10-3|few|TRBJ1-3
TGTGCCACCGTAGGGACAGGGGAAGGAAACACCATATATTTT
CATVGTGEGNTIYF
>TRBD1|TRBV7-2|NA|TRBJ1-4
TGTGCCAGCAGGCGACAGGGGGCGCCTGAAAAACTGTTTTTT
CASRRQGAPEKLFF
>TRBD2|TRBV28|NA|TRBJ2-2
TGTGCCAGCAGTTTATTGGCGGGAGGGAGGAACACCGGGGAGCTGTTTTTT
CASSLLAGGRNTGELFF
>NA|TRBV12-3/TRBV12-4|NA|TRBJ1-1
TGTGCCAGCAGTTTTTTGGGGGCTGGCGCTTTCTTT
CASSFLGAGAFF
>TRBD2|TRBV7-6|NA|TRBJ2-2
TGTGCCAGCAGCTTCGGACTAGCGGGAAACACCGGGGAGCTGTTTTTT
CASSFGLAGNTGELFF
>NA|TRBV7-2|NA|TRBJ1-2
TGTGCCAGCAGCCCAGGGGTTCACGATGGCTACACCTTC
CASSPGVHDGYTF
>NA|TRBV11-3|NA|TRBJ2-7
TGTGCCAGCAGTTCTCCGGGGTTCGACGAGCAGTACTTC
CASSSPGFDEQYF
>NA|TRBV24-1|NA|TRBJ1-2
TGTGCCACCAGTGATTTTCGGGGGGATGGCTACACCTTC
CATSDFRGDGYTF
>NA|TRBV28|few|TRBJ2-7
TGTGCCAGCAGTTTCCCCAATGACAGGACCACCTACGAGCAGTACTTC
CASSFPNDRTTYEQYF
>TRBD2|TRBV24-1|NA|TRBJ2-3
TGTGCCACCAGTGATTTGGGGGTTGGGACTAGCAGAGGGACGCAGTATTTT
CATSDLGVGTSRGTQYF
>NA|TRBV3-1/TRBV3-2|NA|TRBJ1-2
TGTGCCAGCAGCCAAGACAAGCACTATGGCTACACCTTC
CASSQDKHYGYTF
>NA|TRBV3-1/TRBV3-2|NA|TRBJ2-3
TGTGCCAGCAGCCAAGGGGGCGGGGGCCCCTCAAGAGATACGCAGTATTTT
CASSQGGGGPSRDTQYF
>NA|TRBV7-9|NA|TRBJ2-1
TGTGCCAGCAGCTTTTCCGATGAGCAGTTCTTC
CASSFSDEQFF
>NA|TRBV5-1|NA|TRBJ1-5
TGCGCCAGCAGCATTGGAACAGGGTATCAGCCCCAGCATTTT
CASSIGTGYQPQHF
>NA|TRBV2|NA|TRBJ1-1
TGTGCCAGCAGTGAAGCTACCTTTTCCAGGGGAGGGGGCACTGAAGCTTTCTTT
CASSEATFSRGGGTEAFF
>TRBD1|TRBV28|once|TRBJ2-7
TGTGCCAGCAGCCCCCGGCCAACAGGGGTCGGTGAGCAGTACTTC
CASSPRPTGVGEQYF
>TRBD1|TRBV18|NA|TRBJ1-2
TGTGCCAGCTCACCACCGACCAGGGGGGTACCGGAAGGCTACACCTTC
CASSPPTRGVPEGYTF
>TRBD1|TRBV27|NA|TRBJ1-1
TGTGCCAGCAGTTTAGGACAGGTGAACACTGAAGCTTTCTTT
CASSLGQVNTEAFF
>TRBD1|TRBV23-1|NA|TRBJ1-5
TGCGCCAGCAGTCAATGGACAGGGGGGATATGTGGCAATCAGCCCCAGCATTTT
CASSQWTGGICGNQPQHF
>TRBD1|TRBV3-1/TRBV3-2|NA|TRBJ1-6
TGTGCCAGCAGCCCCTGGGACAGGAACTATAATTCACCCCTCCACTTT
CASSPWDRNYNSPLHF
>NA|TRBV6-5|NA|TRBJ1-2
TGTGCCACCACAAAACAAACGGCGGCCTATGGCTACACCTTC
CATTKQTAAYGYTF
>NA|TRBV9|NA|TRBJ2-7
TGTGCCAGCAGCGTAAATCAAGCAGGCTACGAGCAGTACTTC
CASSVNQAGYEQYF